What follows are 21 T cell receptor beta chains derived from one specimen sequenced in a study of blood T cell repertoires in COVID-19. Some clones are missing from TCRdb's copy, which holds only in-frame ones; the method was immunoSEQ multiplex PCR. The sample yields nearly 200,000 clones, 84% seen once. The sample was peripheral blood. Receptors originate from a human donor in a cohort sampled during active COVID-19.

This clone was found once. The rearrangement joins TRBV7-3 to TRBJ2-6; 7 bases map to TRBD1. This CDR3 contains 15 residues. Germline CDR1 is SGHTA and CDR2 is FQGTGA. Trimming took 8 bases from V and 0 from J; bases not matched to a gene: 4. The DNA of the CDR3 is TGTGCCAGCGCATCAGGGGGCTCTGGGGCCAACGTCCTGACTTTC. Its protein is CASASGGSGANVLTF.

J is TRBJ2-2 and V is TRBV5-1; 14 bases match TRBD2. Germline-derived CDR1 and CDR2 are SGHRS and YFSETQ. V lost 3 bases to trimming and J lost 4 bases; unmatched junction nucleotides: 8. The CDR3 runs 18 residues. CDR3 residues: CASSSGTSGSWGTGELFF. The CDR3 DNA is TGCGCCAGCAGCTCCGGGACTAGCGGGAGTTGGGGCACCGGGGAGCTGTTTTTT.

The chain combines TRBV14 with TRBJ1-2; D is ambiguous. Germline-derived CDR1 and CDR2 are SGHDN and FVKESK. The length of the CDR3 is 15 residues. V lost 0 bases to trimming and J lost 8 bases, with 16 bases between them. The CDR3 nucleotides are TGTGCCAGCAGCCAAGATCCCCACGGGTTCGGGGGCTACACCTTC. The encoded protein is CASSQDPHGFGGYTF.

The rearrangement joins TRBV7-8 to TRBJ1-5, with 8 nucleotides matching TRBD1. This CDR3 spans 13 amino acids. The V and J ends lost 4 bases and 6 bases, in that order; junction bases with no gene match: 2. CDR1 and CDR2 (germline): SGHVS, FQNEAQ. The CDR3 DNA follows: TGTGCCAGCAGCTCGGACAGGGTTCAGCCCCAGCATTTT. Protein product: CASSSDRVQPQHF. The variable domain in full, completed from reference TRBV7-8 and TRBJ1-5, reads GAGVSQSPRYKVAKRGQDVALRCDPISGHVSLFWYQQALGQGPEFLTYFQNEAQLDKSGLPSDRFFAERPEGSVSTLKIQRTQQEDSAVYLCASSSDRVQPQHFGDGTRLSIL.

V and J are TRBV5-1 and TRBJ1-1; weak D call: TRBD1 (6 bases). CDR1 and CDR2 (germline): SGHRS, YFSETQ. V was trimmed by 3 bases and J by 5 bases, leaving 20 bases between them. This CDR3 has 16 residues. CDR3 region: CASSYKQPGQGTEAFF. DNA for the CDR3: TGCGCCAGCAGCTATAAACAACCGGGGCAGGGGACTGAAGCTTTCTTT.

This sequence joins TRBV29-1 and TRBJ1-1, with 7 bases identical to TRBD1. This CDR3 is 14 amino acids long. CDR1 is SQVTM, CDR2 ANQGSEA, per germline. The V gene end was trimmed by 6 bases and the J gene end by 3 bases; junction bases not matched to a gene: 10. The CDR3 DNA follows: TGCAGCGTCTTACCGGGACAGCCTTACACTGAAGCTTTCTTT. Its translation is CSVLPGQPYTEAFF. Combining the CDR3 with reference TRBV29-1 and TRBJ1-1 gives the whole variable domain SAVISQKPSRDICQRGTSLTIQCQVDSQVTMMFWYRQQPGQSLTLIATANQGSEATYESGFVIDKFPISRPNLTFSTLTVSNMSPEDSSIYLCSVLPGQPYTEAFFGQGTRLTVV.

This sequence joins TRBV19 and TRBJ2-2; D unclear. V lost 7 bases and J 0 bases, leaving 9 bases between the germline ends. Germline CDR1 and CDR2: LNHDA and SQIVND (reference sequence). The CDR3 extends over 14 amino acids. The CDR3 sequence: CASIARTNTGELFF. CDR3 nucleotides: TGTGCCAGTATTGCCAGAACGAACACCGGGGAGCTGTTTTTT.

CDR3 protein: CASSPRQGSSTEAFF. CDR3 DNA sequence: TGTGCCAGCAGTCCAAGACAGGGATCAAGCACTGAAGCTTTCTTT. This rearrangement joins TRBV27 to TRBJ1-1; 7 nucleotides align to TRBD1. This CDR3 spans 15 amino acids. V shed 5 bases and J 4 bases; nucleotides not matched to a gene: 10. Per the germline V gene, CDR1 is MNHEY and CDR2 is SMNVEV (reference sequence).

The chain joins TRBV19 to TRBJ1-2; TRBD1 might be the D (5 bases). The V gene's germline CDR1 is LNHDA and CDR2 SQIVND (reference sequence). The ends were cut back, 8 bases at V and 4 bases at J, with 14 bases in the middle. The CDR3 loop spans 13 amino acids. The CDR3 sequence: CASGGAGAYGYTF. CDR3 DNA: TGTGCCAGTGGCGGGGCTGGTGCCTATGGCTACACCTTC.

The chain is built from TRBV3-1 (or the pseudogene TRBV3-2) and TRBJ2-7; 12 bases are a match to TRBD1. The CDR3 covers 17 residues. J lost 6 bases, V lost 2 bases, and 11 bases had no gene match. Germline CDR1 is LGHDT and CDR2 is YNNKEL (reference sequence). The CDR3 here is CASSQMLAGTGGFEQYF. As DNA, the CDR3 is TGTGCCAGCAGCCAAATGTTGGCGGGGACAGGGGGCTTCGAGCAGTACTTC.

V usage is TRBV1 and J usage is TRBJ1-2; the table calls TRBD1, which could not be checked here. TRBV1 is a known pseudogene. The CDR3 is made up of 11 amino acids. This chain's CDR3 is CTSSPGDGYTF. As DNA, the CDR3 is TGCACCAGCAGCCCAGGGGACGGCTACACCTTC.

This clone was counted a single time. The J gene is TRBJ1-5, the V gene TRBV12-3 or TRBV12-4, with D unclear. This CDR3 has 13 amino acids. Trimming cost V 7 bases and J 4 bases, with 11 bases left between them. CDR3 sequence reads: CASTEVGNQPQHF. The CDR3 DNA is TGTGCCAGCACCGAAGTCGGTAATCAGCCCCAGCATTTT.

V gene TRBV2 combines with J gene TRBJ2-7; D is ambiguous. Looked up from germline, CDR1 is SNHLY and CDR2 is FYNNEI. Trimming shortened V by 0 bases and J by 4 bases, and 4 bases separated the two germline ends. The CDR3 runs 12 residues. The CDR3 nucleotides are TGTGCCAGCAGTGAAGCGTCTTACGAGCAGTACTTC. The encoded protein is CASSEASYEQYF. The full variable domain, with the rest looked up from reference TRBV2 and TRBJ2-7, is EPEVTQTPSHQVTQMGQEVILRCVPISNHLYFYWYRQILGQKVEFLVSFYNNEISEKSEIFDDQFSVERPDGSNFTLKIRSTKLEDSAMYFCASSEASYEQYFGPGTRLTVT.

The chain links TRBV7-6 to TRBJ2-2; D ambiguous. The length of the CDR3 is 13 residues. Germline V lookup: CDR1 SGHVS, CDR2 FNYEAQ. The V and J ends lost 5 bases and 3 bases respectively, with 7 bases between them. The CDR3 loop reads CASSSQYTGELFF. In nucleotides, the CDR3 is TGTGCCAGCAGCAGTCAGTACACCGGGGAGCTGTTTTTT.

The gene calls are TRBV28 and TRBJ2-1; D uncertain. Germline V gives CDR1 MDHEN, CDR2 SYDVKM. The CDR3 spans 15 residues. V lost 6 bases and J lost 6, with 18 bases in between. The CDR3 protein is CASSKATSWSNEQFF. CDR3 nucleotide sequence: TGTGCCAGCAGCAAAGCTACCTCTTGGTCCAATGAGCAGTTCTTC.

This chain joins TRBV5-4 and TRBJ1-2; 11 nucleotides align to TRBD1. Germline trimming cut 4 bases from V and 8 bases from J; bases unmatched to any gene: 4. The CDR3 is made up of 13 amino acids. Germline CDR1 is SGHNT and CDR2 is YYREEE (reference sequence). CDR3 residues: CASSTGTGGGYTF. As DNA, the CDR3 is TGTGCCAGCAGCACCGGGACAGGGGGAGGCTACACCTTC.

The chain links TRBV6-5 to TRBJ2-5; TRBD1 aligns across 8 bases. CDR3 length: 16 residues. Germline values: CDR1 MNHEY, CDR2 SVGAGI. V dropped 0 bases and J dropped 2; count of bases not matched to a gene: 5. The CDR3 coding sequence is TGTGCCAGCAGTTACTCAAGGACAGGGCGTCAAGAGACCCAGTACTTC. Protein product: CASSYSRTGRQETQYF.

This clone is a singleton in its sample. This chain links TRBV2 with TRBJ2-5; TRBD1 matches at 12 bases. CDR1 SNHLY and CDR2 FYNNEI come from the germline V gene. The CDR3 length is 13 residues. J lost 4 bases, V lost 11 bases, and 5 bases had no gene match. CDR3 region: CALGQGASETQYF. CDR3 nucleotide sequence: TGTGCCCTGGGACAGGGGGCTTCAGAGACCCAGTACTTC.

The chain uses TRBV2 and TRBJ2-4; weak D call: TRBD1 (5 bases). The CDR3 has 17 residues. Germline V gene lookup returns CDR1 SNHLY and CDR2 FYNNEI. V dropped 0 bases and J dropped 3 bases, with 15 bases sitting between them. CDR3 loop: CASSEAGARVDKNIQYF. The CDR3 region has the DNA TGTGCCAGCAGTGAAGCTGGGGCTAGAGTAGACAAAAACATTCAGTACTTC.

V and J are TRBV7-2 and TRBJ1-4; TRBD1 aligns across 9 bases. The CDR3 is 15 amino acids. Trimming removed 5 bases from V and 7 bases from J; junction bases left unmatched: 8. Germline assignment: CDR1 SGHTA and CDR2 FQGNSA. CDR3 nucleotides: TGTGCCAGCAGCCCCTCGGGACAGGGTGGTGAAAAACTGTTTTTT. Translating it yields CASSPSGQGGEKLFF.

Regarding this clone: The same CDR3 arises from other DNA sequences in this sample as well. The chain carries TRBV5-1 and TRBJ2-7; 11 bases map to TRBD1. CDR3 length: 16 amino acids. Germline V gene data show CDR1 as SGHRS and CDR2 as YFSETQ. This chain's CDR3 is CASSCLGQGAFYEQYV. DNA of the CDR3: TGCGCCAGTAGCTGCCTCGGACAGGGGGCATTTTACGAGCAGTACGTC.